Following are 32 T cell receptor beta chains from one sample sequenced in a study of identifying expanded T cells in peripheral blood. Sequencing was performed with immunoSEQ multiplex PCR; in TCRdb, only in-frame clones are kept and a portion is missing. The repertoire consists of roughly 100,000 clones, with approximately 88% occurring once and the leading ten covering about 14%. Material for sequencing was blood. These receptors came from a person between 18 and 75 years old in good health.

The CDR3, as DNA: TGTGCCAGCAGTTCCCGCTATGGCTACACCTTC. It codes for CASSSRYGYTF. The chain is built from TRBV6-5 and TRBJ1-2; D is uncertain. This CDR3 spans 11 amino acids. Deletions cut 4 bases from V and 4 bases from J, with 4 bases between. The germline gives CDR1 MNHEY, CDR2 SVGAGI.

The genes are TRBV19 and TRBJ1-5; 10 nucleotides agree with TRBD1. CDR3 length: 15 amino acids. With 5 bases clipped from V and 7 bases from J, the junction kept 8 bases outside the gene matches. Germline values: CDR1 LNHDA, CDR2 SQIVND (reference sequence). CDR3 sequence (DNA): TGTGCCAGTAGTGGGACAGGGGCGAGCGGACAGCCCCAGCATTTT. Protein sequence: CASSGTGASGQPQHF. Using reference TRBV19 and TRBJ1-5 for the parts outside the CDR3, the full variable domain is DGGITQSPKYLFRKEGQNVTLSCEQNLNHDAMYWYRQDPGQGLRLIYYSQIVNDFQKGDIAEGYSVSREKKESFPLTVTSAQKNPTAFYLCASSGTGASGQPQHFGDGTRLSIL.

V gene TRBV2 combines with J gene TRBJ1-5; TRBD1 agrees at 10 bases. With 9 bases clipped from V and 6 bases from J, the junction kept 11 bases outside the gene matches. Germline V gene data show CDR1 as SNHLY and CDR2 as FYNNEI. The CDR3 consists of 15 residues. This CDR3 reads CASNSGTGVSQPQHF. The CDR3 nucleotides are TGTGCCAGTAACTCCGGGACAGGGGTGAGTCAGCCCCAGCATTTT.

The rearrangement uses TRBV6-4 and TRBJ2-3, with 13 bases matching TRBD2. The CDR3 sequence is 15 residues long. V was pared by 5 bases and J by 4 bases, with 3 bases of the junction left unmatched. Germline CDR1 MRHNA, CDR2 SNTAGT. The CDR3 DNA follows: TGTGCCAGCAGTCAAACTAGCGGGAGGGCAGATACGCAGTATTTT. Its protein is CASSQTSGRADTQYF.

The genes are TRBV9 and TRBJ1-2; possible D gene TRBD1, 5 bases. Trimming cost V 1 base and J 3 bases, with 13 bases left between them. Per the germline V gene, CDR1 is SGDLS and CDR2 is YYNGEE. This CDR3 spans 15 amino acids. As DNA, the CDR3 is TGTGCCAGCAGCGTATCGAACCGGGACTACTATGGCTACACCTTC. Its translation is CASSVSNRDYYGYTF.

Here the CDR3 DNA reads TGTGCCAGCAGCTTAGTTGAGGCCTACGAGCAGTACTTC. Translation gives CASSLVEAYEQYF. The chain combines TRBV7-6 with TRBJ2-7, with D unclear. Trimming pared 1 base from V and 2 bases from J, leaving 6 bases between. Germline CDR1 SGHVS, CDR2 FNYEAQ. The CDR3 sequence is 13 residues long.

The chain uses TRBV25-1 and TRBJ1-6; D is perhaps TRBD1 (5 bases). Trimming removed 6 bases from V and 8 bases from J, with 20 bases in between. The CDR3 length is 16 residues. Germline values: CDR1 MGHDK, CDR2 SYGVNS. CDR3 DNA: TGTGCCAGCAGCGATCCCGGGGCCGACTTGGATTCACCCCTCCACTTT. Protein sequence: CASSDPGADLDSPLHF.

The chain combines TRBV2 with TRBJ2-5; 10 bases fit TRBD2. The CDR3 loop spans 14 amino acids. The ends lost 8 bases at V and 5 bases at J; junction bases unmatched: 8. Germline-derived CDR1 and CDR2 are SNHLY and FYNNEI. The CDR3 DNA sequence: TGTGCCAGCGCCCTTACTAGCGGGACCGAGACCCAGTACTTC. Residues: CASALTSGTETQYF.

The chain recombines TRBV18 with TRBJ2-5, with TRBD2 identical over 11 bases. Looked up from germline, CDR1 is KGHSH and CDR2 is LQKENI. CDR3 length: 22 amino acids. After removal of 3 bases from V and 5 bases from J, the junction contained 26 bases not matched to a gene. The CDR3, as DNA: TGTGCCAGCTCACCCGGTCCAGGGGGCGCCGGGACTAGCGGTATGATGGGGGAGACCCAGTACTTC. Translated, it gives CASSPGPGGAGTSGMMGETQYF.

This chain links TRBV14 with TRBJ1-6; 8 positions agree with TRBD1. This CDR3 comprises 17 residues. The J segment lost 10 bases and the V segment lost 0 bases, leaving 11 bases of the junction unmatched. Germline V gene sequence: CDR1 SGHDN, CDR2 FVKESK. Here the CDR3 DNA reads TGTGCCAGCAGCCAAGAAAGCGGGACAGGCGGACGGTCACCCCTCCACTTT. Protein product: CASSQESGTGGRSPLHF.

The chain recombines TRBV5-1 with TRBJ2-7; no clear D. Germline CDR1 is SGHRS and CDR2 is YFSETQ. CDR3 length equals 13 residues. Trimming took 3 bases from V and 1 from J, leaving 8 bases between them. CDR3 nucleotides: TGCGCCAGCAGCTCCGACGGTTCCTACGAGCAGTACTTC. It specifies CASSSDGSYEQYF.

The chain is built from TRBV5-1 and TRBJ2-4, with 7 nucleotides matching TRBD1. Germline V gene lookup returns CDR1 SGHRS and CDR2 YFSETQ. This CDR3 is 14 amino acids long. V trimming: 3 bases; J trimming: 8 bases; junction bases outside the gene matches: 8. This CDR3 is CASSSRATGDIQYF. As DNA, the CDR3 is TGCGCCAGCAGCTCGAGGGCCACAGGGGACATTCAGTACTTC.

This clone qualifies as medium-sized. DNA of the CDR3: TGTGCCAGCAGCGTAGGCGCGCTAGCGGGAGGGCCAAGGTACAATGAGCAGTTCTTC. It yields the protein CASSVGALAGGPRYNEQFF. This rearrangement joins TRBV9 to TRBJ2-1, with 12 positions matching TRBD2. Germline CDR1 is SGDLS and CDR2 is YYNGEE. The V gene end was trimmed by 0 bases and the J gene end by 4 bases; junction bases not matched to a gene: 11. The CDR3 length is 19 residues.

V is TRBV18 and J is TRBJ1-6; D is uncertain. The CDR3 loop spans 12 amino acids. The germline V gene has CDR1 KGHSH and CDR2 LQKENI. The ends were cut back, 4 bases at V and 9 bases at J, with 7 bases in the middle. The CDR3 loop reads CASSLPGSPLHF. CDR3 DNA: TGTGCCAGCTCACTCCCGGGTTCACCCCTCCACTTT.

V and J are TRBV7-9 and TRBJ2-1, with TRBD2 identical over 8 bases. The trim removed 6 bases at V and 10 bases at J, leaving 8 bases unmatched. Germline V gives CDR1 SEHNR, CDR2 FQNEAQ (reference sequence). The CDR3 is 13 residues long. The CDR3 sequence is CASRESGGGEQFF. As DNA, the CDR3 is TGTGCCAGCAGGGAGAGCGGGGGAGGGGAGCAGTTCTTC.

The V gene is TRBV27, the J gene TRBJ2-1; 7 nucleotides agree with TRBD2. V shed 6 bases and J 5 bases; nucleotides not matched to a gene: 13. Looked up from germline, CDR1 is MNHEY and CDR2 is SMNVEV (reference sequence). This CDR3 is 16 amino acids long. CDR3 nucleotides: TGTGCCAGCAGCGCCGGACCCGGACTAGGGAACAATGAGCAGTTCTTC. It yields the protein CASSAGPGLGNNEQFF.

This sequence joins TRBV19 and TRBJ2-7; D could derive from TRBD1 or TRBD2 (5 bases each). Germline CDR1 and CDR2: LNHDA and SQIVND (reference sequence). The V and J ends lost 4 bases and 4 bases respectively, with 17 bases between them. The CDR3 length is 15 residues. The CDR3 region has the DNA TGTGCCAGTAGTACAGTCTCGGGACCGATTTACGAGCAGTACTTC. Encoded protein: CASSTVSGPIYEQYF.

The chain joins TRBV27 to TRBJ2-3, with D tentatively TRBD2 (5 bases). Germline loops: CDR1 MNHEY, CDR2 SMNVEV (reference sequence). The germline V and J ends were trimmed by 1 base and 0 bases, with 8 bases remaining between them. The CDR3 loop spans 15 amino acids. Written as DNA, the CDR3 is TGTGCCAGCAGTTTATTAGTAGCGAGCACAGATACGCAGTATTTT. Its protein is CASSLLVASTDTQYF.

The V gene is TRBV25-1, the J gene TRBJ1-2, with D unresolved. CDR1 MGHDK and CDR2 SYGVNS come from the germline V gene. The V end lost 0 bases, the J end lost 6 bases, and 23 bases lay between the germline ends. This CDR3 spans 18 amino acids. CDR3 loop: CASSEYTPSGLTRHGYTF. CDR3 DNA: TGTGCCAGCAGTGAATATACCCCCTCCGGACTAACCCGGCATGGCTACACCTTC.

This chain joins TRBV28 and TRBJ2-3; D might be TRBD1 (5 bases). Looked up from germline, CDR1 is MDHEN and CDR2 is SYDVKM. The CDR3 spans 14 residues. Trimming left V 6 bases short and J 4 bases short, with 14 bases between. The CDR3 reads CASRASRAADTQYF. The CDR3 DNA is TGTGCCAGCAGGGCGTCCAGGGCCGCAGATACGCAGTATTTT.

This chain links TRBV7-9 with TRBJ2-3; D ambiguous. There are 14 residues in the CDR3. CDR1 is SEHNR, CDR2 FQNEAQ, per germline (reference sequence). Trimming stripped 5 bases from V and 1 base from J, with 10 bases between. CDR3 DNA: TGTGCCAGCAGCCGCGATTTTGGCACAGATACGCAGTATTTT. It specifies CASSRDFGTDTQYF.

The chain employs TRBV30 and TRBJ2-1, with 8 bases matching TRBD2. The trim removed 4 bases at V and 9 bases at J, leaving 14 bases unmatched. The CDR3 has 15 amino acids. Germline V gene data show CDR1 as GTSNPN and CDR2 as SVGIG (reference sequence). The CDR3: CAWNSGLGTSGEQFF. As DNA, the CDR3 is TGTGCCTGGAACTCGGGACTAGGGACCTCCGGTGAGCAGTTCTTC.

The V call is TRBV2, the J call TRBJ2-4; D is undetermined. V was trimmed by 3 bases and J by 4 bases, leaving 7 bases between them. This CDR3 has 13 residues. The germline V gene has CDR1 SNHLY and CDR2 FYNNEI. The CDR3 region has the DNA TGTGCCAGCAGTGATTGGATTAAAAACATTCAGTACTTC. As protein: CASSDWIKNIQYF.

The chain uses TRBV19 and TRBJ2-7, with 12 bases matching TRBD2. J lost 4 bases, V lost 4 bases, and 8 bases had no gene match. The CDR3 covers 16 residues. Germline V gene lookup returns CDR1 LNHDA and CDR2 SQIVND (reference sequence). CDR3 DNA sequence: TGTGCCAGTAGTACCCTGGGGCTAGCGGGGGGGTACGAGCAGTACTTC. The encoded protein is CASSTLGLAGGYEQYF. Supplemented by reference TRBV19 and TRBJ2-7, the full variable domain reads DGGITQSPKYLFRKEGQNVTLSCEQNLNHDAMYWYRQDPGQGLRLIYYSQIVNDFQKGDIAEGYSVSREKKESFPLTVTSAQKNPTAFYLCASSTLGLAGGYEQYFGPGTRLTVT.

The chain joins TRBV19 to TRBJ2-7, with 10 nucleotides matching TRBD2. This CDR3 region has 14 residues. Germline V lookup: CDR1 LNHDA, CDR2 SQIVND (reference sequence). Trimming took 5 bases from V and 2 from J; bases not matched to a gene: 3. The CDR3 nucleotides read TGTGCCAGTAGTGCTAGCGGGGGAGCCTACGAGCAGTACTTC. Translating it yields CASSASGGAYEQYF.

The rearrangement uses TRBV7-2 and TRBJ2-3; D is unclear. Deletions cut 5 bases from V and 0 bases from J, with 6 bases between. This CDR3 comprises 13 residues. Germline lookup yields CDR1 SGHTA and CDR2 FQGNSA. CDR3 amino acids: CASSDRSTDTQYF. The CDR3 nucleotides read TGTGCCAGCAGCGATCGGAGCACAGATACGCAGTATTTT.

V and J are TRBV12-5 and TRBJ2-1, with no clear D. The CDR3 contains 13 residues. V was cut by 5 bases and J by 4 bases, with 9 bases left in between. The germline V gene encodes CDR1 LGHNT and CDR2 FRNRAP. The CDR3 DNA follows: TGTGCTAGTGGTAAGGCTAGTTACAATGAGCAGTTCTTC. Translating gives CASGKASYNEQFF.

The chain is built from TRBV28 and TRBJ1-4, with D possibly TRBD1 on 5 matching bases. The germline V gene encodes CDR1 MDHEN and CDR2 SYDVKM. The CDR3 consists of 15 residues. Deletions cut 6 bases from V and 10 bases from J, with 21 bases between. In DNA form, the CDR3 reads TGTGCCAGCAGCCCTACTGCAGCAGACGGGGGAAAACTGTTTTTT. It specifies CASSPTAADGGKLFF.

The chain couples TRBV10-3 to TRBJ1-1; TRBD1 matches at 9 bases. The V segment lost 7 bases and the J segment 7 bases; nucleotides outside the gene matches: 10. CDR1 is ENHRY and CDR2 is SYGVKD in the germline V gene. The CDR3 loop spans 14 amino acids. CDR3 residues: CAITTGGERGEAFF. CDR3 coding DNA: TGTGCCATCACCACAGGGGGCGAAAGGGGTGAAGCTTTCTTT.

This chain joins TRBV6-5 and TRBJ1-2, with unresolved D. V was pared by 0 bases and J by 1 base, with 0 bases between. Germline CDR1 is MNHEY and CDR2 is SVGAGI. This CDR3 comprises 12 residues. DNA for the CDR3: TGTGCCAGCAGTTACTCTAACTATGGCTACACCTTC. As protein: CASSYSNYGYTF.

This rearrangement joins TRBV7-3 to TRBJ2-3, with TRBD1 as a possible D gene (5 bases). The CDR3 totals 12 residues. Trimming pared 1 base from V and 14 bases from J, leaving 13 bases between. Germline V lookup: CDR1 SGHTA, CDR2 FQGTGA. The CDR3 DNA reads TGTGCCAGCAGCTTAAAGGGGCCAACAGTGTATTTT. The encoded protein is CASSLKGPTVYF.

CDR3 amino acids: CASSPPEEKLFF. The CDR3 region has the DNA TGTGCCAGCTCACCACCTGAGGAAAAACTGTTTTTT. The chain carries TRBV18 and TRBJ1-4; D is undetermined. V was shortened by 0 bases and J by 8 bases, with 4 bases between the two germline ends. Germline CDR1 is KGHSH and CDR2 is LQKENI. This CDR3 contains 12 residues.